This T cell receptor beta chain was observed in a study of Ad26.COV2.S vaccination and SARS-CoV-2 variants. Background on the study: Participants got Ad26.COV2.S intramuscularly, once or twice 56 days apart. Study results and caveats: Spike-specific CD8+ and CD4+ T cell responses reportedly showed substantial breadth after vaccination.

TCRdb's table, derived via immunoSEQ multiplex PCR, lists solely in-frame clones and lacks some. The sample includes some 330,000 clones, under 90% of them seen just once. Treatment of the sample: some 19 received Ad26.COV2.S at low or high dose, single or two shots; roughly five received placebo; per-sample allocation not given. Sampling occurred on day 63 after the first vaccine or placebo injection. Based in Boston, the donor was an adult of 18-55 years. What was given as vaccine was an Ad26 vector encoding Wuhan-strain SARS-CoV-2 spike. With respect to this clone: Its antigen is not known.

CDR1 and CDR2 from the germline V gene are GTSNPN and SVGIG (reference sequence). This CDR3 region has 12 residues. V gave up 3 bases and J gave up 5 bases, with 10 bases separating them. Sequenced material: peripheral blood, taken in a trial of Ad26.COV2.S vaccine versus placebo. The TCR sequence derives from a person between 18 and 59 years old who received the Ad26.COV2.S COVID-19 vaccine or a placebo. This chain links TRBV30 with TRBJ1-1; maybe TRBD1 (5 bases). As DNA, the CDR3 is TGTGCCTGGAGGGAGGGGCCGACTGAAGCTTTCTTT. This codes for CAWREGPTEAFF.